Following are 2 T cell receptor beta chains from one sample sequenced in a study of cytomegalovirus exposure and HLA in healthy donors. PCR used 60 Vbeta primers and 13 Jbeta primers. Profiling relied on immunoSEQ multiplex PCR, and the TCRdb table lists in-frame clones only, not all of them. Altogether about 140,000 clones are present, 70% to 75% being singletons, with the ten largest covering approximately 14%. Sequenced sample: PBMCs. The receptors derive from a human donor in good health.

The J gene is TRBJ1-1, the V gene TRBV19; the D gene is possibly TRBD1 (6 bases). Trimming pared 5 bases from V and 0 bases from J, leaving 19 bases between. This CDR3 contains 17 residues. Germline V gives CDR1 LNHDA, CDR2 SQIVND (reference sequence). In DNA form, the CDR3 reads TGTGCCAGTAGTCTCGATCGGACAGACCTCATGAACACTGAAGCTTTCTTT. Protein: CASSLDRTDLMNTEAFF.

The rearrangement uses TRBV5-6 and TRBJ2-5, with D possibly TRBD2 on 7 matching bases. CDR1 is SGHDT, CDR2 YYEEEE, per germline. V was pared by 3 bases and J by 5 bases, with 14 bases between. There are 14 residues in the CDR3. In DNA form, the CDR3 reads TGTGCCAGCAGCTCACAGGGAGGGGGGGAGACCCAGTACTTC. This translates into CASSSQGGGETQYF.